The 10 T cell receptor beta chains below all came from one sample that was sequenced in a study of cytomegalovirus exposure and HLA in healthy donors (dated by TCRdb to 2015 to 2018). Library preparation was by the immunoSEQ multiplex PCR assay. For the multiplex PCR, a mixture combining 60 forward primers for TCR Vbeta segments and 13 reverse primers for TCR Jbeta segments was used. TCRdb carries this immuneACCESS record with in-frame sequences only. Its versions omit some clonotypes, under half of them owing to an unresolved V gene in the studies checked, with the rest unexplained. Within this sample are 90,000 to 130,000 clones, with 70% of them counted one time only. The ten largest clones add up to just over 8.5% of the sample. Sequencing was carried out using PBMCs. The receptors were gathered from a man younger than 45 in good health and CMV-seropositive.

The rearrangement uses TRBV7-9 and TRBJ1-2; 9 positions match TRBD1. V lost 4 bases to trimming and J lost 3 bases; unmatched junction nucleotides: 6. The CDR3 length is 15 residues. Germline assignment: CDR1 SEHNR and CDR2 FQNEAQ (reference sequence). The CDR3 DNA is TGTGCCAGCAGCTGGACAGGGGTGTTGGACTATGGCTACACCTTC. Encoded protein: CASSWTGVLDYGYTF.

On this clone itself: Germline is not matched at one junction end, which may reflect a read error. This sequence joins TRBV9 and TRBJ1-5; 7 bases are a match to TRBD1. The CDR3 runs to 14 residues. Germline-derived CDR1 and CDR2 are SGDLS and YYNGEE. CDR3: CASSRGGSSQLQHF. The CDR3 DNA reads TGTGCCAGCAGTCGAGGGGGCTCAAGTCAGCTCCAGCATTTT.

J is TRBJ2-1 and V is TRBV28; tentative D call: TRBD2 (5 bases). This CDR3 contains 14 residues. Trimming removed 2 bases at V and 7 bases at J, with 12 bases between. The germline gives CDR1 MDHEN, CDR2 SYDVKM. The CDR3 region has the DNA TGTGCCAGCAGTTTAGGAGCGGTCTGGAATGAGCAGTTCTTC. Amino acid sequence: CASSLGAVWNEQFF.

The chain couples TRBV5-6 to TRBJ1-2, with unresolved D. Trimming cost V 0 bases and J 4 bases, with 13 bases left between them. This CDR3 region has 15 residues. CDR1 is SGHDT and CDR2 is YYEEEE in the germline V gene. DNA for the CDR3: TGTGCCAGCAGCTTGGAGCGCTCACGGGGCTATGGCTACACCTTC. Its translation is CASSLERSRGYGYTF.

The chain combines TRBV6-4 with TRBJ1-5, with TRBD1 matching 10 bases. With V trimmed by 0 bases and J by 12 bases, 8 bases remained unmatched. This CDR3 comprises 15 residues. CDR1 MRHNA and CDR2 SNTAGT come from the germline V gene. Here the CDR3 DNA reads TGTGCCAGCAGTGACTCCGGGACAGGGGATCTGCTCCAGCATTTT. Translating gives CASSDSGTGDLLQHF.

Comments on this clone: The same CDR3 is also encoded by other DNA sequences in this sample. The chain has TRBV9 and TRBJ1-4; D not certain. This CDR3 has 15 amino acids. Trimming removed 0 bases at V and 8 bases at J, with 14 bases between. From germline, CDR1 is SGDLS and CDR2 YYNGEE. The CDR3, as DNA: TGTGCCAGCAGCGTAGGAGGCCGGAGAAACGAAAAACTGTTTTTT. It is translated as CASSVGGRRNEKLFF.

The chain links TRBV5-6 to TRBJ2-1; 10 bases align to TRBD2. Germline assignment: CDR1 SGHDT and CDR2 YYEEEE. This CDR3 has 18 residues. The V segment lost 1 base and the J segment 1 base; nucleotides outside the gene matches: 8. CDR3 nucleotide sequence: TGTGCCAGCAGCTTGCGTGGACTAGCGGTTAAGTCCTACAATGAGCAGTTCTTC. Its protein is CASSLRGLAVKSYNEQFF.

This chain joins TRBV5-1 and TRBJ2-1; 8 bases align to TRBD1. Germline V CDR1 and CDR2: SGHRS, YFSETQ. This CDR3 spans 15 amino acids. Trimming at V came to 4 bases and at J to 5 bases, leaving 8 bases not matched to a gene. The CDR3 here is CASSNRDRRNNEQFF. The CDR3 DNA follows: TGCGCCAGCAGCAACCGGGACAGGCGTAACAATGAGCAGTTCTTC. The full variable domain, with the rest looked up from reference TRBV5-1 and TRBJ2-1, is KAGVTQTPRYLIKTRGQQVTLSCSPISGHRSVSWYQQTPGQGLQFLFEYFSETQRNKGNFPGRFSGRQFSNSRSEMNVSTLELGDSALYLCASSNRDRRNNEQFFGPGTRLTVL.

The rearrangement links TRBV28 to TRBJ1-2; D ambiguous. Looked up from germline, CDR1 is MDHEN and CDR2 is SYDVKM. Trimming stripped 8 bases from V and 8 bases from J, with 15 bases between. The CDR3 runs to 12 residues. This CDR3 is CASARISWGYTF. CDR3 DNA: TGTGCCAGCGCGAGGATTTCGTGGGGCTACACCTTC.

The gene calls are TRBV27 and TRBJ1-5; 7 bases align to TRBD1. This CDR3 comprises 16 residues. Per the germline V gene, CDR1 is MNHEY and CDR2 is SMNVEV (reference sequence). Losses at the gene ends were 3 bases for V and 6 bases for J; bases not matched to a gene: 11. CDR3 sequence (DNA): TGTGCCAGCAGTTTTGGGACAGTAAGTTTCGGTCAGCCCCAGCATTTT. It is translated as CASSFGTVSFGQPQHF.